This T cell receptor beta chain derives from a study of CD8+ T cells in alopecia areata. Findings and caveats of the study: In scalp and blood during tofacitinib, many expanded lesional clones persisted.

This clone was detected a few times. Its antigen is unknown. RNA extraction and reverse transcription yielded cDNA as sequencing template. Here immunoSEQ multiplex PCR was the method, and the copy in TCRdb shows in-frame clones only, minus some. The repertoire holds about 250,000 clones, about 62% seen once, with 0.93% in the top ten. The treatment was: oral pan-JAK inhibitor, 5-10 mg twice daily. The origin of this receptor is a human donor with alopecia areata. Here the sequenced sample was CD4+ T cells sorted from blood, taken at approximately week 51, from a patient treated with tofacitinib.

For the CDR3, the DNA is TGCGCCAGCAGGACCGGGACAGGGGGCGGCTACACCTTC. Encoded protein: CASRTGTGGGYTF. V usage is TRBV5-1 and J usage is TRBJ1-2; 12 nucleotides line up with TRBD1. The junction had 4 bases not matched to a gene; V was cut back by 5 bases and J by 8 bases. Per germline, CDR1 SGHRS and CDR2 YFSETQ. This CDR3 region has 13 residues.